This T cell receptor (beta chain) stems from a study of T-cell memory formation after mild COVID-19. The sample holds a few counts of this clonotype. TCRdb reprocessed the 5' RACE reads with MiXCR, giving one entry per CDR3 protein. The table has around 320,000 distinct CDR3 sequences, around 28% seen once. The CDR3 has 15 amino acids. J lost 1 base, V lost 6 bases, and 7 bases had no gene match. Germline V gene data show CDR1 as MNHEY and CDR2 as SMNVEV (reference sequence). The rearrangement joins TRBV27 to TRBJ1-2; the match to TRBD1 covers 8 bases. The clonotype originates from an adult woman who had mild COVID-19 (a few samples of this study predate the infection). Cell type and time point are not known. The source material was PBMCs or a T cell subset sorted from them (not recorded which). CDR3 DNA: TGTGCCAGCAGCTGGGACAGGTTGGATAACTATGGCTACACCTTC. This translates into CASSWDRLDNYGYTF.